This TCR beta chain originates from a study of tumor and adjacent non-tumor tissue in lung cancer. Turning to the study itself: Patients were aged about 30 to 85, approximately 11 men and a handful of women, stage I to III. Study-wide findings and caveats: Tumor repertoires had a smaller top 100 clone share than normal lung. Tumor tissue had significantly higher TCR diversity than normal lung.

A modified ARM-PCR protocol with three rounds of nested PCR amplified TCRbeta. TCRdb ran MiXCR on the multiplex PCR reads and lists one entry per CDR3 protein. The profile shows tens of thousands of distinct CDR3 sequences, approximately 73% of them singletons. Turning to this clonotype: Its cognate antigen is unknown. This is likely a read error, given that the CDR3 carries no conserved phenylalanine or tryptophan at its end.

This sample's RNA came from whole unsorted tissue. Donors were chemotherapy-naive, newly diagnosed lung cancer surgical patients in China, August–November 2014. The clonotype comes from a man in his fifties or sixties with non-small cell lung cancer. The source material was lung tumor tissue.

This CDR3 is CASSLETRAVLTI. In DNA, the CDR3 is TGTGCCAGCAGCTTAGAGACTCGGGCCGTCCTGACTATC. This chain connects TRBV11-1 to TRBJ2-6; no reliable D call. The CDR3 is made up of 13 amino acids. Germline lookup yields CDR1 SGHAT and CDR2 FQDESV (reference sequence). The germline V and J ends were trimmed by 1 base and 12 bases, with 10 bases remaining between them.